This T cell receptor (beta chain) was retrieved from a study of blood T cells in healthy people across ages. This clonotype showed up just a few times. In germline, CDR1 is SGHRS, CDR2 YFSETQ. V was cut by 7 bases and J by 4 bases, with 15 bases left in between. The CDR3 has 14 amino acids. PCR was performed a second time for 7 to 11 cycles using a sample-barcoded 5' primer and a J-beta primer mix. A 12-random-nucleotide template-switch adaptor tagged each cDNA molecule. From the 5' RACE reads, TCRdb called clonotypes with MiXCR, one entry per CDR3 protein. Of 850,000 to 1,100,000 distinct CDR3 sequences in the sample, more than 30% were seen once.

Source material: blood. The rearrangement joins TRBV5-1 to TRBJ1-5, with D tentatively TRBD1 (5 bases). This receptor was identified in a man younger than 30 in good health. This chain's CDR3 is CASSRDPENQPQHF. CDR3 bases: TGCGCCAGCTCCAGGGACCCTGAGAATCAGCCCCAGCATTTT.